These 29 T cell receptor beta chains share one sample of origin, sequenced in a study of neurological immune-mediated disorders. One entry per CDR3 protein results from TCRdb running MiXCR on the 5' RACE reads. The repertoire holds tens of thousands of distinct CDR3 sequences, with less than 10% as singletons. The time point is: longitudinal time-point 2. The sample taken for sequencing was PBMCs. The receptors derive from a man aged 30 to 45 in good health.

The chain combines TRBV28 with TRBJ2-3, with 9 bases matching TRBD2. This CDR3 comprises 17 residues. Germline assignment: CDR1 MDHEN and CDR2 SYDVKM. The ends lost 5 bases at V and 2 bases at J; junction bases unmatched: 11. The CDR3 DNA sequence: TGTGCCAGCAGTCCCTCCCGGGCTAGCGGGAACACAGATACGCAGTATTTT. Translating gives CASSPSRASGNTDTQYF.

This clonotype was picked up many times. V gene TRBV27 combines with J gene TRBJ1-1; the D is unclear. The CDR3 length is 14 residues. V was trimmed by 0 bases and J by 2 bases, leaving 7 bases between them. Germline assignment: CDR1 MNHEY and CDR2 SMNVEV (reference sequence). CDR3 bases: TGTGCCAGCAGTTTATCCGGGATTAACACTGAAGCTTTCTTT. Its protein product is CASSLSGINTEAFF.

This clonotype has at least ten counts. The chain couples TRBV7-2 to TRBJ1-5; TRBD1 agrees at 7 bases. Losses at the gene ends were 5 bases for V and 7 bases for J; bases not matched to a gene: 5. CDR1 is SGHTA, CDR2 FQGNSA, per germline. The CDR3 contains 13 residues. The CDR3 DNA reads TGTGCCAGCAGCGAAGGGGGCAGCCAGCCCCAGCATTTT. It codes for CASSEGGSQPQHF. The entire variable domain, with the rest obtained from reference TRBV7-2 and TRBJ1-5, is as follows: GAGVSQSPSNKVTEKGKDVELRCDPISGHTALYWYRQSLGQGLEFLIYFQGNSAPDKSGLPSDRFSAERTGGSVSTLTIQRTQQEDSAVYLCASSEGGSQPQHFGDGTRLSIL.

This clonotype appeared many times. This chain uses TRBV20-1 with TRBJ2-1, with D perhaps TRBD2 (5 bases). Germline V gives CDR1 DFQATT, CDR2 SNEGSKA (reference sequence). The CDR3 has 14 amino acids. Trimming removed 1 base at V and 10 bases at J, with 17 bases between. The CDR3, as DNA: TGCAGTGCTAGAGTGTCGGGGAGCCACGGGGAGCAGTTCTTC. It codes for CSARVSGSHGEQFF.

This clonotype was counted at least ten times. The V gene is TRBV3-1, the J gene TRBJ2-5; D is unresolved. The CDR3 totals 13 residues. CDR1 is LGHDT, CDR2 YNNKEL, per germline (reference sequence). V was cut by 1 base and J by 5 bases, with 8 bases left in between. The CDR3 bases are TGTGCCAGCAGCCAAGGATGGGGTGAGACCCAGTACTTC. Translated, it gives CASSQGWGETQYF.

This clonotype has at least ten counts. This chain connects TRBV5-1 to TRBJ1-1; 7 bases map to TRBD1. J was trimmed by 3 bases and V by 3 bases; bases with no gene match: 5. In germline, CDR1 is SGHRS, CDR2 YFSETQ. The CDR3 runs to 14 residues. The CDR3 region has the DNA TGCGCCAGCAGCTCCAGGGGGTTGGACACTGAAGCTTTCTTT. Protein product: CASSSRGLDTEAFF.

This clonotype occurred many times. The chain links TRBV10-3 to TRBJ1-2; 7 bases line up with TRBD1. The germline V gene has CDR1 ENHRY and CDR2 SYGVKD. The CDR3 loop spans 19 amino acids. V lost 6 bases and J lost 4; bases outside the gene matches: 23. The CDR3 loop is CAIRDRVGQVSSSIYGYTF. The DNA of the CDR3 is TGTGCCATCAGGGACCGAGTTGGACAGGTCTCATCCTCGATCTATGGCTACACCTTC.

This clonotype occurred many times. The chain carries TRBV12-3 or TRBV12-4 and TRBJ2-1, with TRBD2 identical over 10 bases. After removal of 6 bases from V and 6 bases from J, the junction contained 8 bases not matched to a gene. The CDR3 length is 15 residues. The CDR3 here is CASSSAGTSVNEQFF. The CDR3 DNA sequence: TGTGCCAGCAGCTCAGCCGGGACTAGCGTCAATGAGCAGTTCTTC.

The chain carries TRBV30 and TRBJ1-1; D gene uncertain. Trimming left V 2 bases short and J 1 base short, with 14 bases between. Germline CDR1 is GTSNPN and CDR2 is SVGIG (reference sequence). The CDR3 is 15 amino acids. The CDR3 reads CAWSRLGRENTEAFF. In nucleotides, the CDR3 is TGTGCCTGGAGTAGGCTGGGCCGAGAGAACACTGAAGCTTTCTTT.

This clonotype was observed many times. The rearrangement uses TRBV5-1 and TRBJ2-7; 10 nucleotides agree with TRBD2. Germline CDR1 reads SGHRS; CDR2 reads YFSETQ. V was clipped by 7 bases and J by 3 bases; unmatched bases: 4. The CDR3 totals 13 residues. CDR3 in amino acids: CASGLADNYEQYF. The CDR3 bases are TGCGCCAGCGGACTAGCGGATAACTACGAGCAGTACTTC.

This clonotype occurred many times. The V call is TRBV5-4, the J call TRBJ2-3, with 7 bases aligning to TRBD2. The CDR3 totals 16 residues. V dropped 0 bases and J dropped 5; count of bases not matched to a gene: 9. Germline V gives CDR1 SGHNT, CDR2 YYREEE (reference sequence). The CDR3 nucleotides are TGTGCCAGCAGCTTGGATTCGGGAGGATTGGGAGATACGCAGTATTTT. Its protein product is CASSLDSGGLGDTQYF. The variable domain in full, with the rest retrieved from reference TRBV5-4 and TRBJ2-3, is ETGVTQSPTHLIKTRGQQVTLRCSSQSGHNTVSWYQQALGQGPQFIFQYYREEENGRGNFPPRFSGLQFPNYSSELNVNALELDDSALYLCASSLDSGGLGDTQYFGPGTRLTVL.

This clonotype occurred many times. This chain links TRBV29-1 with TRBJ2-7, with 7 positions matching TRBD1. CDR1 is SQVTM, CDR2 ANQGSEA, per germline. The CDR3 has 12 amino acids. V shed 5 bases and J 4 bases; nucleotides not matched to a gene: 5. In nucleotides, the CDR3 is TGCAGCGTTTGGACAGGAAAATACGAGCAGTACTTC. It codes for CSVWTGKYEQYF.

This clonotype has ten or more counts. V usage is TRBV14 and J usage is TRBJ2-7, with D perhaps TRBD1 or TRBD2 (5 bases each). Between the trimmed V and J ends, which lost 1 base and 6 bases, there was a span of 16 bases. Germline CDR1 reads SGHDN; CDR2 reads FVKESK. CDR3 size: 15 residues. CDR3 in amino acids: CASSQGGESLREQYF. In DNA form, the CDR3 reads TGTGCCAGCAGCCAAGGAGGGGAGTCGCTACGCGAGCAGTACTTC.

This clonotype was seen many times. The chain links TRBV5-1 to TRBJ2-7; D is undetermined. This CDR3 has 13 residues. With 0 bases removed from V and 2 bases from J, the gap between germline ends came to 6 bases. The V gene's germline CDR1 is SGHRS and CDR2 YFSETQ. CDR3 coding DNA: TGCGCCAGCAGCTTGGGCAGTGCCTACGAGCAGTACTTC. Amino acids: CASSLGSAYEQYF.

This clonotype was seen ten or more times. CDR3 in amino acids: CASSLLRLAGVWTGELFF. In DNA form, the CDR3 reads TGTGCCAGCAGCTTACTCCGACTAGCGGGAGTGTGGACCGGGGAGCTGTTTTTT. The V call is TRBV7-8, the J call TRBJ2-2, with 12 bases lining up with TRBD2. The germline CDR1 and CDR2 sequences are SGHVS and FQNEAQ. The CDR3 spans 18 residues. The V segment lost 2 bases and the J segment 5 bases; nucleotides outside the gene matches: 9.

This clonotype occurred many times. The rearrangement joins TRBV5-1 to TRBJ2-2; the match to TRBD2 covers 10 bases. Germline CDR1 and CDR2: SGHRS and YFSETQ. The CDR3 is 15 residues long. J lost 3 bases, V lost 2 bases, and 1 base had no gene match. This chain's CDR3 is CASSFTSGDTGELFF. CDR3 DNA: TGCGCCAGCAGCTTCACTAGCGGGGACACCGGGGAGCTGTTTTTT.

In its sample, this clonotype was seen many times. V gene TRBV10-3 combines with J gene TRBJ2-1; 10 bases are a match to TRBD1. V shed 3 bases, J shed 3 bases, and the junction held 2 bases outside the gene matches. Germline CDR1 reads ENHRY; CDR2 reads SYGVKD. The CDR3 contains 15 residues. CDR3 DNA: TGTGCCATCAGTGACGGGACAGGGGACTACAATGAGCAGTTCTTC. It codes for CAISDGTGDYNEQFF.

At least ten counts were recorded for this clonotype. The chain carries TRBV20-1 and TRBJ2-7; D might be TRBD1 (5 bases). V gave up 4 bases and J gave up 2 bases, with 12 bases separating them. There are 13 residues in the CDR3. Germline CDR1 reads DFQATT; CDR2 reads SNEGSKA (reference sequence). The CDR3 region is CSAIYGQTYEQYF. The CDR3 nucleotides read TGCAGTGCTATATACGGACAAACCTACGAGCAGTACTTC.

This clonotype came up many times. This chain uses TRBV10-3 with TRBJ2-7; 10 positions match TRBD1. The ends lost 6 bases at V and 5 bases at J; junction bases unmatched: 7. Germline V gene lookup returns CDR1 ENHRY and CDR2 SYGVKD. The CDR3 runs 14 residues. CDR3 sequence: CAISRTGGEDEQYF. DNA of the CDR3: TGTGCCATCAGCCGGACAGGGGGTGAAGACGAGCAGTACTTC.

Comments on this clonotype: This may come from a read error, since a much larger clone is one base off. The chain is built from TRBV2 and TRBJ2-1, with D possibly being TRBD2 (6 bases). Looked up from germline, CDR1 is SNHLY and CDR2 is FYNNEI. The V end lost 2 bases, the J end lost 6 bases, and 11 bases lay between the germline ends. The CDR3 extends over 14 amino acids. This CDR3 reads CASSEWGLFNEQFF. DNA for the CDR3: TGTGCCAGCAGTGAATGGGGACTGTTCAATGAGCAGTTCTTC.

This clonotype appeared many times. The CDR3: CASSFGPPIDEQFF. As DNA, the CDR3 is TGTGCCAGCAGCTTCGGACCGCCTATCGATGAGCAGTTCTTC. The chain links TRBV11-2 to TRBJ2-1; D ambiguous. Germline-derived CDR1 and CDR2 are SGHAT and FQNNGV. There are 14 residues in the CDR3. Trimming pared 3 bases from V and 8 bases from J, leaving 14 bases between.

This clonotype appeared many times. CDR3 protein: CASSLSAGTEAFF. CDR3 bases: TGTGCCAGCAGCTTGTCGGCAGGCACTGAAGCTTTCTTT. This chain links TRBV5-6 with TRBJ1-1; D gene ambiguous. Trimming left V 1 base short and J 4 bases short, with 8 bases between. CDR3 length: 13 amino acids. CDR1 SGHDT and CDR2 YYEEEE come from the germline V gene.

In this sample, this clonotype turned up many times. V is TRBV12-3 or TRBV12-4 and J is TRBJ2-7; D unclear. Trimming shortened V by 5 bases and J by 3 bases, and 17 bases separated the two germline ends. This CDR3 has 15 residues. CDR3 DNA: TGTGCCAGCAGTCAAGGCCTCCGGGCCAACTACGAGCAGTACTTC. It specifies CASSQGLRANYEQYF.

This clonotype has at least ten counts. The rearrangement joins TRBV27 to TRBJ1-1; tentative D call: TRBD1 (5 bases). The CDR3 consists of 18 residues. V was trimmed by 6 bases and J by 0 bases, leaving 23 bases between them. Germline values: CDR1 MNHEY, CDR2 SMNVEV (reference sequence). The DNA for the CDR3 is TGTGCCAGCAGCACCTCCCTACGGGGGGTTGCCATGAACACTGAAGCTTTCTTT. Protein: CASSTSLRGVAMNTEAFF.

This clonotype was detected many times. The chain employs TRBV5-4 and TRBJ2-3, with 7 bases that match TRBD1. Trimming at V came to 4 bases and at J to 2 bases, leaving 4 bases not matched to a gene. Germline CDR1 and CDR2: SGHNT and YYREEE (reference sequence). This CDR3 comprises 14 residues. Written as DNA, the CDR3 is TGTGCCAGCAGCCACAGGGGAAACACAGATACGCAGTATTTT. Translation gives CASSHRGNTDTQYF.

Many counts were recorded for this clonotype. V gene TRBV12-3 or TRBV12-4 combines with J gene TRBJ2-1, with TRBD2 identical over 7 bases. The CDR3 consists of 14 residues. Trimming at V came to 3 bases and at J to 5 bases, leaving 4 bases not matched to a gene. The CDR3 coding sequence is TGTGCCAGCAGTTTTACGGGGGGAGACAATGAGCAGTTCTTC. As protein: CASSFTGGDNEQFF.

Many counts were recorded for this clonotype. The CDR3 nucleotides read TGTGCCAGCAGCTTATTTGTGGATACGCAGTATTTT. Translation gives CASSLFVDTQYF. The chain joins TRBV12-3 or TRBV12-4 to TRBJ2-3; D gene uncertain. The germline V and J ends were trimmed by 6 bases and 6 bases, with 10 bases remaining between them. The CDR3 is made up of 12 amino acids.

With respect to this clonotype: With a much larger clone just one base away, this may be a read error. This chain connects TRBV5-1 to TRBJ2-3; D may be TRBD1 (6 bases). The CDR3 is 14 residues long. Germline-derived CDR1 and CDR2 are SGHRS and YFSETQ. V lost 5 bases to trimming and J lost 2 bases, with 12 bases between them. Here the CDR3 DNA reads TGCGCCAGCAGGCGGCAGGGGCCCACAGATACGCAGTATTTT. This sequence encodes CASRRQGPTDTQYF.

The table lists this clonotype with many counts. The V call is TRBV12-3 or TRBV12-4, the J call TRBJ2-1, with D hard to call. V was cut by 6 bases and J by 0 bases, with 15 bases left in between. The CDR3 has 16 amino acids. This CDR3 is CASSQDRISSYNEQFF. CDR3 nucleotides: TGTGCCAGCAGCCAAGACCGTATTAGCTCCTACAATGAGCAGTTCTTC.